This T cell receptor beta chain is drawn from a study of blood T cell repertoires in COVID-19. Study information: T cells, B-cell-depleted T cells, or PBMCs provided the cDNA or gDNA that served as material.

Assay used: immunoSEQ multiplex PCR; TCRdb lists only in-frame clones, some missing. Of about 140,000 clones listed, roughly 84% are singletons. V was pared by 7 bases and J by 10 bases, with 5 bases of the junction left unmatched. CDR3 length: 13 amino acids. Germline values: CDR1 MNHEY, CDR2 SVGAGI. The chain recombines TRBV6-5 with TRBJ1-6, with TRBD1 matching over 9 bases. Sequencing input: peripheral blood. This TCR was sampled from a woman aged 55-69 years with acute or convalescent COVID-19. The CDR3 region has the DNA TGTGCCAGCACGGGGACAGGGAAATCACCCCTCCACTTT. Translated, it gives CASTGTGKSPLHF.